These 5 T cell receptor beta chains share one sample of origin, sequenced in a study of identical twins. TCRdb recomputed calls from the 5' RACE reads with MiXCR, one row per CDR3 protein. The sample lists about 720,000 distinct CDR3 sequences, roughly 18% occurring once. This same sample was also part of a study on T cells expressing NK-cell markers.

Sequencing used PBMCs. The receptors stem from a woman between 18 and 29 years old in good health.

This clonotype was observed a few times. CDR3 DNA sequence: TGTGCCAGCAGCTCCTTCAGTCGGATGCACACAGATACGCAGTATTTT. This gives the protein CASSSFSRMHTDTQYF. The rearrangement links TRBV12-3 or TRBV12-4 to TRBJ2-3; D call uncertain. The CDR3 is 16 amino acids. Between the trimmed V and J ends, which lost 6 bases and 2 bases, there was a span of 18 bases.

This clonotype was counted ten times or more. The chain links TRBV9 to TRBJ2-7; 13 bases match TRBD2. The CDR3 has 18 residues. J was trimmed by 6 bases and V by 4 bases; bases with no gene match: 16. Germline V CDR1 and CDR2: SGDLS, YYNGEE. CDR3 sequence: CASSQESGLAGEIGEQYF. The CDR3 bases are TGTGCCAGCAGCCAGGAAAGTGGACTAGCGGGAGAAATAGGCGAGCAGTACTTC.

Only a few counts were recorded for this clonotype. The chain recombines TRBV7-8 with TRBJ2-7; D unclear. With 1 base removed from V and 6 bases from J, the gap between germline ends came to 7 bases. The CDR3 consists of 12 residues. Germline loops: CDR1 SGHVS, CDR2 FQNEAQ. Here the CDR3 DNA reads TGTGCCAGCAGCTTAGGGGATTCCGAGCAGTACTTC. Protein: CASSLGDSEQYF.

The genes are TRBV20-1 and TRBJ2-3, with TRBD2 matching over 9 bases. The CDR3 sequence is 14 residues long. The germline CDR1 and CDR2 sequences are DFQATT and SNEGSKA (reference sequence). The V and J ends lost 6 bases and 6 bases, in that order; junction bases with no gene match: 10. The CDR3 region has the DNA TGCAGTGCCCTTACCGGGACTAGCTATGATACGCAGTATTTT. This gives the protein CSALTGTSYDTQYF.

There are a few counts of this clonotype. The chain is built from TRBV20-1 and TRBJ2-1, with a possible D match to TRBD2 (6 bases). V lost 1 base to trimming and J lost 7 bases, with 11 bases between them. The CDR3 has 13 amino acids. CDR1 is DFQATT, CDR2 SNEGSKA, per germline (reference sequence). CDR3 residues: CSARALRENEQFF. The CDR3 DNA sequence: TGCAGTGCTAGAGCGCTCCGGGAGAATGAGCAGTTCTTC.